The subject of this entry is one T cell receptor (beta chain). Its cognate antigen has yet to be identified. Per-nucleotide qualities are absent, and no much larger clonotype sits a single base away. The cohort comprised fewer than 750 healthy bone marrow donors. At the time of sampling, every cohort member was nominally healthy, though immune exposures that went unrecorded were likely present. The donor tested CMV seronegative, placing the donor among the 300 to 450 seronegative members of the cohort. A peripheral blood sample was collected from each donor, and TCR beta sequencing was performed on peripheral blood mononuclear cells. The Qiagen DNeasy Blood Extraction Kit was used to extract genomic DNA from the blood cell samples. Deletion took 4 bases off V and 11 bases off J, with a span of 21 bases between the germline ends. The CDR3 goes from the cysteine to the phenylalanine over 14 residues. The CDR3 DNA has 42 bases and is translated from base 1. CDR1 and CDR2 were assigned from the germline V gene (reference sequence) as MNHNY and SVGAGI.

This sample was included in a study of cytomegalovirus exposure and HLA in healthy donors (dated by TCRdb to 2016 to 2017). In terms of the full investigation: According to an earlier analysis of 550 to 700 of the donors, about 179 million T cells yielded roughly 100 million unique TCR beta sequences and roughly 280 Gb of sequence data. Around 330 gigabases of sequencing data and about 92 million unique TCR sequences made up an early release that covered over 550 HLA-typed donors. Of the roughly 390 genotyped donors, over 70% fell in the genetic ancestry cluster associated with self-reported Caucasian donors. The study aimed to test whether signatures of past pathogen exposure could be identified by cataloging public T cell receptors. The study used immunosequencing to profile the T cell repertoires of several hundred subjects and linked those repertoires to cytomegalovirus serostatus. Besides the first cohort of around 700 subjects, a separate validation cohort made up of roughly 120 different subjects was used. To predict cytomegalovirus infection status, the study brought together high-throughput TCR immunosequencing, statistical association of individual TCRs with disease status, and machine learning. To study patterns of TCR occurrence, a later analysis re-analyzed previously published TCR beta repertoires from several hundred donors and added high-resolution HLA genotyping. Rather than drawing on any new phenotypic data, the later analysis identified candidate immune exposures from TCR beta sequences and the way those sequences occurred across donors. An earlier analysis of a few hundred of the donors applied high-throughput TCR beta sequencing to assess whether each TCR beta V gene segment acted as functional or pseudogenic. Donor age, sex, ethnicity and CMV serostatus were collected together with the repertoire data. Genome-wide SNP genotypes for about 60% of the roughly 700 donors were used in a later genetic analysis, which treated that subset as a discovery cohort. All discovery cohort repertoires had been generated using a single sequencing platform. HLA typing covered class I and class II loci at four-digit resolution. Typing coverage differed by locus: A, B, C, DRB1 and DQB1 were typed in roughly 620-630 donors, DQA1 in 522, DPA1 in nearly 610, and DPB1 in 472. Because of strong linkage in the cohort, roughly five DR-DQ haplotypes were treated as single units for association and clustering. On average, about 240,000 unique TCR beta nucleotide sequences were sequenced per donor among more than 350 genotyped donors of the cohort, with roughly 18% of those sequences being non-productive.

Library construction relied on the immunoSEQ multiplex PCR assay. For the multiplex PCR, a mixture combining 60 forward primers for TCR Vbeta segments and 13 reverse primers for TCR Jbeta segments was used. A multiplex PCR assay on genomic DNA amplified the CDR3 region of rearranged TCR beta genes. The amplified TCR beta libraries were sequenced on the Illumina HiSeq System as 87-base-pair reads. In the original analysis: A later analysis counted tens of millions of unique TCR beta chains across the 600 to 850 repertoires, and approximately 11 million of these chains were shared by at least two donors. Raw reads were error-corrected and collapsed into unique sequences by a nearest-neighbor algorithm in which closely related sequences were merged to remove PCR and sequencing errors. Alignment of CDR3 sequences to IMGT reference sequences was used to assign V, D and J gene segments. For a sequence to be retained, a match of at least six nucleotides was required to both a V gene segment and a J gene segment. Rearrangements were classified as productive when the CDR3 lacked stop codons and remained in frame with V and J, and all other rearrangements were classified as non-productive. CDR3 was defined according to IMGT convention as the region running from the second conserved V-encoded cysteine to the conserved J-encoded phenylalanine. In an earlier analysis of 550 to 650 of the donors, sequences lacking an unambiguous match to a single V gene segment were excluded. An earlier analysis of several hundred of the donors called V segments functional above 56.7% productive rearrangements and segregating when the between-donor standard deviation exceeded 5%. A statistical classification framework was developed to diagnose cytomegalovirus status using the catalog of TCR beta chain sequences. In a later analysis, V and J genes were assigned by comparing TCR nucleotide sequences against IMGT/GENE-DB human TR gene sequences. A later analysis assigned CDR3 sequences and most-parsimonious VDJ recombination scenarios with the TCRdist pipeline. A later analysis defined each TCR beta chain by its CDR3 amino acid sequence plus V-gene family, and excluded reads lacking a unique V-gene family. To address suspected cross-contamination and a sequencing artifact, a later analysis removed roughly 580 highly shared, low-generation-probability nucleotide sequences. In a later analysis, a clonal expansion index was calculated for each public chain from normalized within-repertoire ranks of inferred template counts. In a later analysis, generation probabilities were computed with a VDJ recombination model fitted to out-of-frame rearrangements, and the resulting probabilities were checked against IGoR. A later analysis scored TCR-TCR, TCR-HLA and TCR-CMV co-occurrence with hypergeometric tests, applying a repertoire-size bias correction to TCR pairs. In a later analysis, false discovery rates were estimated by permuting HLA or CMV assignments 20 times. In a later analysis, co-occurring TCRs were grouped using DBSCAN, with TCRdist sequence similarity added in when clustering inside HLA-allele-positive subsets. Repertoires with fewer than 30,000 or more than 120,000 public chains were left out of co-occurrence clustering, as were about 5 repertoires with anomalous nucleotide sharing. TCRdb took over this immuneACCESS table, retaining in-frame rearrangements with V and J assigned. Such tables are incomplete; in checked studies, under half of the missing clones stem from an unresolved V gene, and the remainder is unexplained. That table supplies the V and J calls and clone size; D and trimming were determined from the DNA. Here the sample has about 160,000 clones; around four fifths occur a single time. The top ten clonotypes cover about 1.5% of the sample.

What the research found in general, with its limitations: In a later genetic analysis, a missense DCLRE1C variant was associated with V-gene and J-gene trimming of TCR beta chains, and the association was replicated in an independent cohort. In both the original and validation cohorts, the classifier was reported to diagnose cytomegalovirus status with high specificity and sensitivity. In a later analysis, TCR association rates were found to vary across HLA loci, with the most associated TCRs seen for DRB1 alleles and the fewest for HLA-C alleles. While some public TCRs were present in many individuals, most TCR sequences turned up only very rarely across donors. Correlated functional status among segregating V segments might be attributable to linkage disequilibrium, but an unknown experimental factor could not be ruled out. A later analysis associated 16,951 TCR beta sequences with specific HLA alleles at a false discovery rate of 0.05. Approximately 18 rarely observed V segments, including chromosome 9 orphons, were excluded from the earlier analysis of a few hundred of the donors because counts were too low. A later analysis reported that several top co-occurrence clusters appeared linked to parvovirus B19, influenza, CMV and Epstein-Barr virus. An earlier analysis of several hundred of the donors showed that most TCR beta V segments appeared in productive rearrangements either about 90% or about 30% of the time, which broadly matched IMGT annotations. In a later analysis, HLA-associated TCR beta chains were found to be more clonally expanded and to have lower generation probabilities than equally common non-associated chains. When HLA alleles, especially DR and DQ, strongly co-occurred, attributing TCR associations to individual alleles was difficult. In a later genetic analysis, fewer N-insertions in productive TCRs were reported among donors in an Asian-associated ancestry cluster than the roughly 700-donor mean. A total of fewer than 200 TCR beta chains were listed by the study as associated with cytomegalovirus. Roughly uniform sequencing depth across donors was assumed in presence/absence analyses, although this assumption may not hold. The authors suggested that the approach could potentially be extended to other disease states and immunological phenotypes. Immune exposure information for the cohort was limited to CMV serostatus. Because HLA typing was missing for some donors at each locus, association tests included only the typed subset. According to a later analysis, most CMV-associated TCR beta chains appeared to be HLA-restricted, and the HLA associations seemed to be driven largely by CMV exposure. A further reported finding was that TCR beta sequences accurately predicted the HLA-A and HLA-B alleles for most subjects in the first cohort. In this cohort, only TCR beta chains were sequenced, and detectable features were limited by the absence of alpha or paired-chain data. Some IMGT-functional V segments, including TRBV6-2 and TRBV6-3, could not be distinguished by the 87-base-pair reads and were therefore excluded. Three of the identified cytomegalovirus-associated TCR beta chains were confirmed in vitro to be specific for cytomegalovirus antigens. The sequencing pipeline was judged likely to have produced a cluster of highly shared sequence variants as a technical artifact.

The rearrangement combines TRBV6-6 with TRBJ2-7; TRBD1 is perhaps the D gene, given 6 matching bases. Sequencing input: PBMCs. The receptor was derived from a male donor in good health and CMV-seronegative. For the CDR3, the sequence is CASSSYTDRRLKYF. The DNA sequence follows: TGTGCCAGCAGTTCCTATACCGACAGGCGGTTAAAGTACTTC.